This note documents a single TCR beta chain sequence. The table came from immunoSEQ multiplex PCR; TCRdb's copy has only in-frame clones and leaves some out. Among approximately 50,000 clones listed, around nine tenths were seen once. This record comes from a study of blood T cell repertoires in COVID-19. Trimming took 6 bases from V and 4 from J; bases not matched to a gene: 11. This CDR3 has 16 residues. Per germline, CDR1 MNHEY and CDR2 SMNVEV (reference sequence). Sequenced material: peripheral blood. This TCR came from a middle-aged man with acute or convalescent COVID-19. The J gene is TRBJ2-2, the V gene TRBV27; TRBD1 matches at 7 bases. In DNA, the CDR3 is TGTGCCAGCAGCAGGGGGTTCGGGAAAACCACCGGGGAGCTGTTTTTT. It is translated as CASSRGFGKTTGELFF.